The source of this T cell receptor beta chain is a study of shared clonotypes between healthy human individuals. Sequencing was performed with immunoSEQ multiplex PCR; in TCRdb, only in-frame clones are kept and a portion is missing. The sample has 550,000 to 800,000 clones; 90% are singletons. Trimming at V came to 4 bases and at J to 2 bases, leaving 2 bases not matched to a gene. The CDR3 is 15 residues long. Looked up from germline, CDR1 is MDHEN and CDR2 is SYDVKM. The source of this sequence is a man younger than 35 in good health. Some clones in this sample may be carry-over from other donors' samples. Sequences were obtained from memory CD8+ T cells from PBMCs. Subset noted: CD45RO+ cells pooled with CCR7-negative TemRA cells. The V and J genes are TRBV28 and TRBJ2-7; 13 nucleotides line up with TRBD2. CDR3 loop: CASSWTSGSPYEQYF. CDR3 nucleotide sequence: TGTGCCAGCAGTTGGACTAGCGGGAGTCCCTACGAGCAGTACTTC.